The clone carrying this T cell receptor (beta chain) was observed a handful of times. Its antigen is unknown. The record originates from a study of type 1 regulatory T cells. Overall study findings and caveats: Type 1 regulatory T cells had a more restricted TCR repertoire than non-type 1 regulatory T cells.

TCRdb reprocessed the reads with MiXCR, giving one entry per CDR3 protein. The data hold about 62,000 distinct CDR3 sequences, with less than 70% observed a single time. V was clipped by 1 base and J by 5 bases, with 6 bases between them. There are 12 residues in the CDR3. The germline V gene has CDR1 GTSNPN and CDR2 SVGIG (reference sequence). The specimen sequenced was cultured non-Tr1 T cells, either the whole culture or a sorted T cell fraction (not recorded which). V and J are TRBV30 and TRBJ2-1; maybe TRBD2 (6 bases). The sequence was obtained from a human donor in good health. The CDR3 DNA follows: TGTGCCTGGAGTGGGGGGGACAATGAGCAGTTCTTC. Its protein is CAWSGGDNEQFF.